The 19 T cell receptor beta chains listed next were all sequenced from one sample in a study of blood T cell repertoires in COVID-19. Profiling relied on immunoSEQ multiplex PCR, and the TCRdb table lists in-frame clones only, not all of them. The table shows some 150,000 clones, with roughly 90% occurring only once. Material for sequencing was peripheral blood. The receptor source for this set is a woman between 50 and 59 years old with acute or convalescent COVID-19.

The chain links TRBV25-1 to TRBJ2-5; D is perhaps TRBD2 (5 bases). V shed 7 bases and J shed 0 bases, with 12 bases lying between them. The CDR3 is 14 amino acids. In germline, CDR1 is MGHDK, CDR2 SYGVNS. DNA for the CDR3: TGTGCCAGCAAAAGACCGGGAAACCAAGAGACCCAGTACTTC. Translation: CASKRPGNQETQYF.

The rearrangement links TRBV5-1 to TRBJ1-4; a weak D match, TRBD1 (6 bases). CDR1 and CDR2 from the germline V gene are SGHRS and YFSETQ. This CDR3 has 16 amino acids. Deletions cut 1 base from V and 4 bases from J, with 14 bases between. CDR3 nucleotide sequence: TGCGCCAGCAGCTTGTTCGGGGGAGGGGGTAATGAAAAACTGTTTTTT. This encodes CASSLFGGGGNEKLFF.

V usage is TRBV4-1 and J usage is TRBJ2-3, with 7 bases lining up with TRBD2. Germline V gene data show CDR1 as MGHRA and CDR2 as YSYEKL. J was trimmed by 1 base and V by 0 bases; bases with no gene match: 4. This CDR3 is built from 16 residues. CDR3 coding DNA: TGCGCCAGCAGCCAAGAGTGGCTAGCGGGCACAGATACGCAGTATTTT. It translates to CASSQEWLAGTDTQYF.

This chain connects TRBV4-1 to TRBJ2-1; D uncertain. Deletions cut 1 base from V and 4 bases from J, with 5 bases between. The CDR3 runs 13 residues. Germline-derived CDR1 and CDR2 are MGHRA and YSYEKL. For the CDR3, the DNA is TGCGCCAGCAGCCAAGCGAGGTACAATGAGCAGTTCTTC. It translates to CASSQARYNEQFF.

The chain has TRBV5-1 and TRBJ1-4; 7 bases are a match to TRBD1. Germline V CDR1 and CDR2: SGHRS, YFSETQ. J gave up 4 bases and V 3 bases, and 9 bases lay outside the gene matches. The CDR3 is 16 residues long. CDR3 coding DNA: TGCGCCAGCAGCTACCATGACAGGGCTAGTAATGAAAAACTGTTTTTT. It translates to CASSYHDRASNEKLFF.

As regards this clone: The same CDR3 also results from other DNA sequences found in this sample. The chain links TRBV7-3 to TRBJ2-7; perhaps TRBD1 as D (5 bases). Trimming pared 5 bases from V and 0 bases from J, leaving 11 bases between. Germline V gives CDR1 SGHTA, CDR2 FQGTGA. There are 14 residues in the CDR3. DNA for the CDR3: TGTGCCAGCAGCCTCACTCAGGGCTCCTACGAGCAGTACTTC. Translating it yields CASSLTQGSYEQYF.

The rearrangement links TRBV30 to TRBJ1-5; possibly TRBD1 for D (6 bases). The germline V gene has CDR1 GTSNPN and CDR2 SVGIG (reference sequence). The length of the CDR3 is 13 residues. V was trimmed by 5 bases and J by 4 bases, leaving 12 bases between them. The CDR3 here is CAWAGTYNQPQHF. As DNA, the CDR3 is TGTGCCTGGGCCGGGACATATAATCAGCCCCAGCATTTT.

The chain has TRBV27 and TRBJ2-1; TRBD1 is a possible D gene (6 bases). Germline CDR1 is MNHEY and CDR2 is SMNVEV (reference sequence). This CDR3 contains 16 residues. V shed 5 bases and J shed 0 bases, with 14 bases lying between them. The chain's CDR3 is CASSPPGTISYNEQFF. The CDR3 DNA follows: TGTGCCAGCAGTCCCCCCGGGACAATCTCCTACAATGAGCAGTTCTTC.

This chain uses TRBV7-2 with TRBJ1-2; D might be TRBD1 (6 bases). Germline CDR1 SGHTA, CDR2 FQGNSA. The CDR3 has 12 residues. Trimming cost V 10 bases and J 1 base, with 10 bases left between them. The CDR3 sequence: CAKQGFNYGYTF. The CDR3 DNA is TGTGCCAAACAGGGTTTTAACTATGGCTACACCTTC.

The chain uses TRBV5-4 and TRBJ2-4; TRBD2 aligns across 8 bases. The ends lost 0 bases at V and 5 bases at J; junction bases unmatched: 1. The CDR3 covers 14 residues. CDR1 and CDR2 from the germline V gene are SGHNT and YYREEE (reference sequence). The CDR3 region has the DNA TGTGCCAGCAGCTTGGAACTAGCGGAAAACATTCAGTACTTC. Its translation: CASSLELAENIQYF.

J is TRBJ1-5 and V is TRBV30, with 8 bases that match TRBD1. The V gene end was trimmed by 3 bases and the J gene end by 7 bases; junction bases not matched to a gene: 5. The CDR3 length is 13 residues. CDR1 is GTSNPN and CDR2 is SVGIG in the germline V gene (reference sequence). The chain's CDR3 is CAWRAGGAQPQHF. CDR3 sequence (DNA): TGTGCCTGGAGGGCAGGGGGCGCCCAGCCCCAGCATTTT.

The V call is TRBV2, the J call TRBJ2-3, with 7 bases aligning to TRBD2. Germline V CDR1 and CDR2: SNHLY, FYNNEI. This CDR3 has 15 residues. The trim removed 1 base at V and 6 bases at J, leaving 7 bases unmatched. CDR3 region: CASSEGGRALDTQYF. CDR3 DNA: TGTGCCAGCAGTGAAGGGGGGAGGGCCTTGGATACGCAGTATTTT. Combining the CDR3 with reference TRBV2 and TRBJ2-3 gives the whole variable domain EPEVTQTPSHQVTQMGQEVILRCVPISNHLYFYWYRQILGQKVEFLVSFYNNEISEKSEIFDDQFSVERPDGSNFTLKIRSTKLEDSAMYFCASSEGGRALDTQYFGPGTRLTVL.

V and J are TRBV30 and TRBJ1-5, with D possibly TRBD1 on 5 matching bases. V lost 7 bases, J lost 4 bases, and 14 bases lay in between. Germline assignment: CDR1 GTSNPN and CDR2 SVGIG (reference sequence). The CDR3 runs 13 residues. The CDR3 sequence: CALSQGTNQPQHF. In nucleotides, the CDR3 is TGTGCCTTATCGCAGGGAACAAATCAGCCCCAGCATTTT.

The chain joins TRBV28 to TRBJ2-3; 10 bases map to TRBD2. CDR1 and CDR2 (germline): MDHEN, SYDVKM. Unmatched junction bases numbered 6, after V lost 9 bases and J lost 3 bases. CDR3 size: 14 residues. In nucleotides, the CDR3 is TGTGCCAGTAAAGCGGGGGGGCCGACAGATACGCAGTATTTT. Translating it yields CASKAGGPTDTQYF.

The chain employs TRBV27 and TRBJ1-2, with a tentative D call TRBD1 (6 bases). CDR3 size: 15 residues. Germline V lookup: CDR1 MNHEY, CDR2 SMNVEV (reference sequence). Trimming took off 3 bases at V and 8 bases at J, with 19 bases between the two ends. The CDR3 loop reads CASSLDRGSPKGYTF. Here the CDR3 DNA reads TGTGCCAGCAGTTTGGACAGAGGATCCCCTAAAGGCTACACCTTC.

The chain employs TRBV9 and TRBJ1-1; D remains ambiguous. Germline assignment: CDR1 SGDLS and CDR2 YYNGEE. Trimming took off 3 bases at V and 1 base at J, with 10 bases between the two ends. The CDR3 consists of 14 residues. The CDR3 here is CASSGHPRNTEAFF. Here the CDR3 DNA reads TGTGCCAGCAGCGGACATCCGAGGAACACTGAAGCTTTCTTT.

The chain carries TRBV7-4 and TRBJ1-5; 7 bases match TRBD1. From germline, CDR1 is SGHVT and CDR2 SQSDAQ. The CDR3 runs 16 residues. Losses at the gene ends were 4 bases for V and 0 bases for J; bases not matched to a gene: 6. The DNA of the CDR3 is TGTGCCAGCAGCTCTGGACAGGAAGATAGCAATCAGCCCCAGCATTTT. This sequence encodes CASSSGQEDSNQPQHF.

V is TRBV19 and J is TRBJ1-2; 11 bases agree with TRBD1. CDR1 and CDR2 (germline): LNHDA, SQIVND (reference sequence). CDR3 length: 15 residues. V was clipped by 5 bases and J by 8 bases; unmatched bases: 10. CDR3 protein: CASSLWPDRGPGYTF. CDR3 nucleotides: TGTGCCAGTAGTCTATGGCCGGACAGGGGGCCAGGCTACACCTTC.

The sample holds a few counts of this clone. The chain has TRBV5-4 and TRBJ1-1, with a tentative D call TRBD1 (6 bases). There are 16 residues in the CDR3. With 2 bases removed from V and 4 bases from J, the gap between germline ends came to 18 bases. Germline loops: CDR1 SGHNT, CDR2 YYREEE (reference sequence). The CDR3 sequence: CASSFGAGVVVTEAFF. CDR3 coding DNA: TGTGCCAGCAGCTTTGGGGCAGGGGTTGTAGTCACTGAAGCTTTCTTT.